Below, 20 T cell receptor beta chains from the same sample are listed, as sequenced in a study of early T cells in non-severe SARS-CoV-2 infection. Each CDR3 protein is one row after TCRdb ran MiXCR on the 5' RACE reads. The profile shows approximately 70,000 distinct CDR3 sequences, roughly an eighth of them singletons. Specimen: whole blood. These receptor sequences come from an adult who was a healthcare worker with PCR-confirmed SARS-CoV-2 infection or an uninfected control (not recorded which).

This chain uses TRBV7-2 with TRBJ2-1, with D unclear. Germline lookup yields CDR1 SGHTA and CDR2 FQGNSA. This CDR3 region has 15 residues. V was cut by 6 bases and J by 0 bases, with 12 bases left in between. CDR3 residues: CASRRFSSSYNEQFF. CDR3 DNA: TGTGCCAGCAGGCGATTCTCCAGCTCCTACAATGAGCAGTTCTTC.

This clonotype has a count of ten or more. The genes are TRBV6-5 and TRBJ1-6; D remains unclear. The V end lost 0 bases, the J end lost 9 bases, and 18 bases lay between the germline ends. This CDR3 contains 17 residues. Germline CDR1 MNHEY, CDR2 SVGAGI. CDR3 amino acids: CASSYSIGTNAISPLHF. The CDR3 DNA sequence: TGTGCCAGCAGTTACTCGATAGGCACCAACGCTATTTCACCCCTCCACTTT.

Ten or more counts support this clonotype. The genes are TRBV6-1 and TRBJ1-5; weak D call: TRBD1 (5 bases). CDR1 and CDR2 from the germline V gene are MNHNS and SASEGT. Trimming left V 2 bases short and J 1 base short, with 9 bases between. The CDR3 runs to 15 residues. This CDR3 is CASSESRASNQPQHF. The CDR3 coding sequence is TGTGCCAGCAGTGAAAGCAGGGCGAGCAATCAGCCCCAGCATTTT.

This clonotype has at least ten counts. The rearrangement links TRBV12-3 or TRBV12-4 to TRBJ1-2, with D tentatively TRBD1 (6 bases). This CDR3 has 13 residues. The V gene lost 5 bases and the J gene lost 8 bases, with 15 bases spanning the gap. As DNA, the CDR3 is TGTGCCAGCAGTGTGTGGGGGGCGCAGGGCTACACCTTC. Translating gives CASSVWGAQGYTF.

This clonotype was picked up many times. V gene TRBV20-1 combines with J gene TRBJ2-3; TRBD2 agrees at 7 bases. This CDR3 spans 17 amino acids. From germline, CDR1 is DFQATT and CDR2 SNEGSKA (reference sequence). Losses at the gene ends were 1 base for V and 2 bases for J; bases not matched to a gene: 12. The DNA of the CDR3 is TGCAGTGCTAGAGGGGAGGGGCCTAGCGGAACCACAGATACGCAGTATTTT. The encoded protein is CSARGEGPSGTTDTQYF.

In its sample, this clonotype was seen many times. CDR3: CASSPSTGERAEAFF. In DNA, the CDR3 is TGTGCCAGCTCACCTTCTACAGGTGAAAGGGCTGAAGCTTTCTTT. The chain has TRBV18 and TRBJ1-1; weak D call: TRBD1 (5 bases). Germline CDR1 KGHSH, CDR2 LQKENI. This CDR3 comprises 15 residues. Trimming stripped 3 bases from V and 6 bases from J, with 17 bases between. Full variable domain (outside the CDR3, taken from reference TRBV18 and TRBJ1-1): NAGVMQNPRHLVRRRGQEARLRCSPMKGHSHVYWYRQLPEEGLKFMVYLQKENIIDESGMPKERFSAEFPKEGPSILRIQQVVRGDSAAYFCASSPSTGERAEAFFGQGTRLTVV.

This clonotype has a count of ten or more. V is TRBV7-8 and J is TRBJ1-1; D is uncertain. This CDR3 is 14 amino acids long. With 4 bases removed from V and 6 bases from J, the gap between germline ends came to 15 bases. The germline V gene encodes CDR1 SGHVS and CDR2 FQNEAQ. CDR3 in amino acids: CASSWVRAVPEAFF. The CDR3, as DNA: TGTGCCAGCAGCTGGGTCCGGGCGGTCCCTGAAGCTTTCTTT.

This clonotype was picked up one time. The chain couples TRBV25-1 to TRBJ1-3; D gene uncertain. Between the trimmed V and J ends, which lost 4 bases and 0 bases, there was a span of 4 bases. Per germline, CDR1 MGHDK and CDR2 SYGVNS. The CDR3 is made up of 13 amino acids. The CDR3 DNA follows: TGTGCCAGCAGTGCGTCCTCTGGAAACACCATATATTTT. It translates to CASSASSGNTIYF. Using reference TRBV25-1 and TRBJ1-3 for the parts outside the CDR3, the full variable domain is EADIYQTPRYLVIGTGKKITLECSQTMGHDKMYWYQQDPGMELHLIHYSYGVNSTEKGDLSSESTVSRIRTEHFPLTLESARPSHTSQYLCASSASSGNTIYFGEGSWLTVV.

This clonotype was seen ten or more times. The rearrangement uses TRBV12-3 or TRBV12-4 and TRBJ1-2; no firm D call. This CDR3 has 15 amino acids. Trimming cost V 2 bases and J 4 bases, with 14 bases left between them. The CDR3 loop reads CASSLFGRPGYGYTF. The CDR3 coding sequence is TGTGCCAGCAGTTTATTCGGACGACCGGGCTATGGCTACACCTTC.

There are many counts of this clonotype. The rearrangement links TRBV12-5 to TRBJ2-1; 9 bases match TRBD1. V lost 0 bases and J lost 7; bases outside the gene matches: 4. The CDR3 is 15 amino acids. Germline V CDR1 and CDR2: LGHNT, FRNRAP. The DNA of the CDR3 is TGTGCTAGTGGTTTGGTACAGGGGGCTAAGAATGAGCAGTTCTTC. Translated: CASGLVQGAKNEQFF.

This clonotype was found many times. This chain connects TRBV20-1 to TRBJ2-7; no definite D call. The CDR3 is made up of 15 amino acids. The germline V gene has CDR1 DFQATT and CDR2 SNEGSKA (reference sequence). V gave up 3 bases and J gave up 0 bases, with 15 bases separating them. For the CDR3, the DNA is TGCAGTGCTAGTATATGGGATCCCAGCTCCTACGAGCAGTACTTC. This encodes CSASIWDPSSYEQYF.

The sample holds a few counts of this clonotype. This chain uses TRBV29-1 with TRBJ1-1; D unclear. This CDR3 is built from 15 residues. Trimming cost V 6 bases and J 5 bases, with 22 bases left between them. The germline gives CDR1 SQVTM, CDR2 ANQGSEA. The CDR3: CSVTRDPPPRTEAFF. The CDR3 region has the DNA TGCAGCGTCACCCGGGATCCACCCCCGAGGACTGAAGCTTTCTTT. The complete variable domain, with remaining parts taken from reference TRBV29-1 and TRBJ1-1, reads SAVISQKPSRDICQRGTSLTIQCQVDSQVTMMFWYRQQPGQSLTLIATANQGSEATYESGFVIDKFPISRPNLTFSTLTVSNMSPEDSSIYLCSVTRDPPPRTEAFFGQGTRLTVV.

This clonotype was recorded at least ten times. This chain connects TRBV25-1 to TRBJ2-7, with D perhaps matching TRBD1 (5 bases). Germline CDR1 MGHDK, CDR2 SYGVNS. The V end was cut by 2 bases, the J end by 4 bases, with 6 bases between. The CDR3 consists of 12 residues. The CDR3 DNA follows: TGTGCCAGCAGTGAAACAGGTTACGAGCAGTACTTC. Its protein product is CASSETGYEQYF.

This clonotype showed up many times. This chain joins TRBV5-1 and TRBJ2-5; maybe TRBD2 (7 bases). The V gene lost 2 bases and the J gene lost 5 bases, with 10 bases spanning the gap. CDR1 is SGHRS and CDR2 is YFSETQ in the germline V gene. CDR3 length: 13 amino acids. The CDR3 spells CASSFEGGETQYF. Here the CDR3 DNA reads TGCGCCAGCAGCTTCGAGGGGGGGGAGACCCAGTACTTC.

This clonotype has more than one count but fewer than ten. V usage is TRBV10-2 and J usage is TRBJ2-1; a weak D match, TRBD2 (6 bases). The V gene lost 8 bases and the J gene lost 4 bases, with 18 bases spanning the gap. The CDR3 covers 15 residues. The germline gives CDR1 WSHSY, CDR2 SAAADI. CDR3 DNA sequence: TGCGCCAGCGACTCCCCAGCGGGCGGATACAATGAGCAGTTCTTC. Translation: CASDSPAGGYNEQFF.

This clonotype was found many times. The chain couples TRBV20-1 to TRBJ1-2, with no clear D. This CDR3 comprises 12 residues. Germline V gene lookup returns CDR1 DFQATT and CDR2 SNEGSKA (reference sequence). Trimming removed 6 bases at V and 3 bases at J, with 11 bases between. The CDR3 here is CSAPGDDYGYTF. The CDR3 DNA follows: TGCAGTGCCCCAGGAGATGACTATGGCTACACCTTC.

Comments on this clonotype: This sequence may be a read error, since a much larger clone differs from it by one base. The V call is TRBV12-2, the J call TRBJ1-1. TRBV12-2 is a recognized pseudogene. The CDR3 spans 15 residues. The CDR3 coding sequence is TGTGCAAGTCGTTCCGCCTTACAGGGAGGGACTGAAGCTTTCTTT. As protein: CASRSALQGGTEAFF.

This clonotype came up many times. CDR3 DNA sequence: TGCAGCGTTGAAAGGGACTTAACCTACAATGAGCAGTTCTTC. Residues: CSVERDLTYNEQFF. The chain has TRBV29-1 and TRBJ2-1, with D perhaps matching TRBD2 (6 bases). CDR3 length: 14 amino acids. From germline, CDR1 is SQVTM and CDR2 ANQGSEA. V lost 2 bases and J lost 2, with 10 bases in between.

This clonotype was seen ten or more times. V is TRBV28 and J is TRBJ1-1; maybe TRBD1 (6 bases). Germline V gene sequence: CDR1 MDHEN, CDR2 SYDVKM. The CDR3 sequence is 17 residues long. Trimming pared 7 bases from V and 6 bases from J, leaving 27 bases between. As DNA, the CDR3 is TGTGCCAGCACCGATTTGGGCAGGGGCGGACGAGGGGCTGAAGCTTTCTTT. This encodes CASTDLGRGGRGAEAFF.

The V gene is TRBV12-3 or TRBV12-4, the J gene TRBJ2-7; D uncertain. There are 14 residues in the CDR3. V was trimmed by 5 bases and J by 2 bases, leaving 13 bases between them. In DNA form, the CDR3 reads TGTGCCAGCAGTAGAGGTGGGGTTCCCTACGAGCAGTACTTC. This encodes CASSRGGVPYEQYF.